The clone carrying this T cell receptor beta chain showed up many times. This table comes from immunoSEQ multiplex PCR, and its TCRdb copy is limited to in-frame clones, with some not included. The sample lists roughly 490,000 clones; roughly 78% were seen once. The CDR3 extends over 17 amino acids. Germline V lookup: CDR1 SGHVS, CDR2 FQNEAQ. The V gene lost 2 bases and the J gene lost 5 bases, with 21 bases spanning the gap. This specimen belongs to a study of shared clonotypes between healthy human individuals. Sequenced material: PBMCs. The source of this sequence is a woman between 40 and 50 years old in good health. Some clones in this sample may be carry-over from other donors' samples. V is TRBV7-8 and J is TRBJ2-5; D is uncertain. CDR3 DNA sequence: TGTGCCAGCAGCTTAATCGGTACCGTTGAGATGACGGAGACCCAGTACTTC. This gives the protein CASSLIGTVEMTETQYF.